The rows below give T cell receptor beta chains drawn from one sample of a study of T-cell reconstitution after alpha-beta-depleted transplantation in children. TCRdb independently ran MiXCR on the PCR reads; one entry per CDR3 protein. The sample lists nearly 400,000 distinct CDR3 sequences, around 21% seen once, with 3.8% in the top ten. The material sequenced was PBMCs from the stem cell graft donor, taken from the stem cell graft. The receptors here all came from a human donor who donated a stem cell graft to a child with acute myeloid leukemia. The CDR3 runs from the conserved cysteine through the conserved F or W. A D gene is named only where the DNA matches it firmly. Only some rows state a clone size, as once, few, many or a class for expanded clones.

clone_size j_call v_call d_call cdr3_nt cdr3_aa
many TRBJ1-5 TRBV20-1 . TGCAGTGCCCGGGTTGACGATCAGCCCCAGCATTTT CSARVDDQPQHF
few TRBJ2-7 TRBV28 TRBD2 TGTGCCAGCAGTTCATTAGCGGGAGTTGACTACGAGCAGTACTTC CASSSLAGVDYEQYF
. TRBJ1-1 TRBV27 . TGTGCCAGCAGTTTAGAGGAGGGGATCACTGAAGCTTTCTTT CASSLEEGITEAFF
. TRBJ1-5 TRBV7-2 . TGTGCCAGCAGCTTAGTCGGCGGGAGCAATCAGCCCCAGCATTTT CASSLVGGSNQPQHF
many TRBJ2-4 TRBV20-1 . TGCAGTGCTAGAGAGCTCCTCCTAGCCAAAAACATTCAGTACTTC CSARELLLAKNIQYF
. TRBJ2-7 TRBV11-2 TRBD2 TGTGCCAGCAGCTTAGATGTGATAGCGGGAGGCACCTACGAGCAGTACTTC CASSLDVIAGGTYEQYF
many TRBJ2-1 TRBV25-1 . TGTGCCAGCGTGGTACAGGGCTACAATGAGCAGTTCTTC CASVVQGYNEQFF
few TRBJ2-1 TRBV5-4 . TGTGCCAGCAGCTTGTCCGGGAAAAGCTCCTACAATGAGCAGTTCTTC CASSLSGKSSYNEQFF
. TRBJ2-3 TRBV4-3 TRBD2 TGCGCCAGCAGCCAATTTTTAAGTCGTCCTAGCGGAAGCACAGATACGCAGTATTTT CASSQFLSRPSGSTDTQYF
. TRBJ2-7 TRBV27 TRBD2 TGTGCCAGCAGTTTAACGGGAGGGTTCCCCTACGAGCAGTACTTC CASSLTGGFPYEQYF
few TRBJ1-5 TRBV6-5 . TGTGCCAGCAGTTACGGGGGGCGCGGATATAGCAATCAGCCCCAGCATTTT CASSYGGRGYSNQPQHF
many TRBJ2-3 TRBV29-1 TRBD1 TGCAGCTCCTGGGACAGCACCTCAGATACGCAGTATTTT CSSWDSTSDTQYF
many TRBJ2-7 TRBV25-1 TRBD1 TGTGGGCCGGAGACAGGGGTTGACGAGCAGTACTTC CGPETGVDEQYF
. TRBJ2-7 TRBV12-3/TRBV12-4 . TGTGCCAGCAGCTCCATCTCCCCGGGACAAACCACCTACGAGCAGTACTTC CASSSISPGQTTYEQYF
. TRBJ2-1 TRBV7-6 . TGTGCCAGCAGCCTGTGGGGGGTTGATGAGCAGTTCTTC CASSLWGVDEQFF
few TRBJ2-5 TRBV28 . TGTGCCAGCAGGGTAGACAGGCTAGAGACCCAGTACTTC CASRVDRLETQYF
. TRBJ2-2 TRBV4-1 . TGCGCCAGCAGCCACGAGACAGCGAACACCGGGGAGCTGTTTTTT CASSHETANTGELFF
once TRBJ2-5 TRBV28 . TGTGCCAGCAGACTAGGGGTTAGCGCGTACCAAGAGACCCAGTACTTC CASRLGVSAYQETQYF
. TRBJ2-6 TRBV20-1 . TGCAGTGCTAGACTGGGCTCTGGGGCCAACGTCCTGACTTTC CSARLGSGANVLTF
. TRBJ2-7 TRBV6-1 TRBD2 TGTGCCAGCAGACTATCGACTAGCGCCAGCTCCTACGAGCAGTACTTC CASRLSTSASSYEQYF
few TRBJ1-2 TRBV12-3/TRBV12-4 . TGTGCCAGCAGTCCCCTTATCTATGGCTACACCTTC CASSPLIYGYTF
few TRBJ2-3 TRBV20-1 TRBD2 TGCAGTGCTCTCCCCGCGGGAGGGCCCGGAAGCACAGATACGCAGTATTTT CSALPAGGPGSTDTQYF
once TRBJ1-4 TRBV7-9 TRBD1 TGTGCCAGCAGCCCAACAGGGGGCTTTAATGAAAAACTGTTTTTT CASSPTGGFNEKLFF
few TRBJ2-1 TRBV6-2/TRBV6-3 TRBD2 TGTGCCAGCAGTTACTCCCCGGGGACTAGCGGGAGAAGACACGAGCAGTTCTTC CASSYSPGTSGRRHEQFF
few TRBJ2-5 TRBV6-1 TRBD2 TGTGCCAGCAGTCCAGGACTAGCGGGAGGACTGGAGGAGACCCAGTACTTC CASSPGLAGGLEETQYF
many TRBJ2-1 TRBV29-1 . TGCAGCGTCCCCGGGAGAAGGAATGAGCAGTTCTTC CSVPGRRNEQFF
. TRBJ2-1 TRBV20-1 . TGCAGTGCCTCAGGGGCCGCGGGAGAAGGGGGCAATGAGCAGTTCTTC CSASGAAGEGGNEQFF
many TRBJ2-1 TRBV15 . TGTGCCACCAGCTACCTGGACTACAATGAGCAGTTCTTC CATSYLDYNEQFF
few TRBJ2-1 TRBV12-3/TRBV12-4 TRBD2 TGTGCCAGCAGTTGGACTAGCGGGAGTGAGCAGTTCTTC CASSWTSGSEQFF
few TRBJ1-6 TRBV7-2 . TGTGCCAGCAGCTTAGACGCAGGGCTAAGTTCACCCCTCCACTTT CASSLDAGLSSPLHF
many TRBJ2-1 TRBV20-1 . TGCAGTGCTAACCTCCGGGAGATGGAGTCCTACAATGAGCAGTTCTTC CSANLREMESYNEQFF
few TRBJ2-1 TRBV5-1 . TGCGCCAGCGGAGGGACCGTCTCCTACAATGAGCAGTTCTTC CASGGTVSYNEQFF
few TRBJ2-1 TRBV25-1 . TGTGCCAGCAGTGAATCAGAAGGCCCCTCCTACAATGAGCAGTTCTTC CASSESEGPSYNEQFF
. TRBJ2-5 TRBV6-5 TRBD2 TGTGCCAGCAGTTACCTAGCGGGAGAGCAAGAGACCCAGTACTTC CASSYLAGEQETQYF
. TRBJ2-1 TRBV20-1 TRBD2 TGCAGTGCTCCCGGGACTAGCGGGATCTTCGGGCGGTACAATGAGCAGTTCTTC CSAPGTSGIFGRYNEQFF
few TRBJ2-1 TRBV5-1 . TGCGCCAGCAGCTTGGTCCTACAGGGAGGGTACAATGAGCAGTTCTTC CASSLVLQGGYNEQFF
. TRBJ1-5 TRBV12-3/TRBV12-4 . TGTGCCAGCAAAGAAGGGAGTGGGCCCCAGCATTTT CASKEGSGPQHF
. TRBJ2-3 TRBV9 . TGTGCCAGCAGCGTAGAGGCAGGACGCACAGATACGCAGTATTTT CASSVEAGRTDTQYF
few TRBJ2-1 TRBV29-1 TRBD1 TGCAGCGTTGATCCTCGGGACAGCCTTTACAATGAGCAGTTCTTC CSVDPRDSLYNEQFF
. TRBJ2-3 TRBV6-5 . TGTGCCAGCAGTTACTCGAGGCGGGATAATACAGATACGCAGTATTTT CASSYSRRDNTDTQYF
few TRBJ2-1 TRBV5-6 . TGTGCCAGCAGCTTATGGACAGACCTCAGCCTGTTCTTC CASSLWTDLSLFF